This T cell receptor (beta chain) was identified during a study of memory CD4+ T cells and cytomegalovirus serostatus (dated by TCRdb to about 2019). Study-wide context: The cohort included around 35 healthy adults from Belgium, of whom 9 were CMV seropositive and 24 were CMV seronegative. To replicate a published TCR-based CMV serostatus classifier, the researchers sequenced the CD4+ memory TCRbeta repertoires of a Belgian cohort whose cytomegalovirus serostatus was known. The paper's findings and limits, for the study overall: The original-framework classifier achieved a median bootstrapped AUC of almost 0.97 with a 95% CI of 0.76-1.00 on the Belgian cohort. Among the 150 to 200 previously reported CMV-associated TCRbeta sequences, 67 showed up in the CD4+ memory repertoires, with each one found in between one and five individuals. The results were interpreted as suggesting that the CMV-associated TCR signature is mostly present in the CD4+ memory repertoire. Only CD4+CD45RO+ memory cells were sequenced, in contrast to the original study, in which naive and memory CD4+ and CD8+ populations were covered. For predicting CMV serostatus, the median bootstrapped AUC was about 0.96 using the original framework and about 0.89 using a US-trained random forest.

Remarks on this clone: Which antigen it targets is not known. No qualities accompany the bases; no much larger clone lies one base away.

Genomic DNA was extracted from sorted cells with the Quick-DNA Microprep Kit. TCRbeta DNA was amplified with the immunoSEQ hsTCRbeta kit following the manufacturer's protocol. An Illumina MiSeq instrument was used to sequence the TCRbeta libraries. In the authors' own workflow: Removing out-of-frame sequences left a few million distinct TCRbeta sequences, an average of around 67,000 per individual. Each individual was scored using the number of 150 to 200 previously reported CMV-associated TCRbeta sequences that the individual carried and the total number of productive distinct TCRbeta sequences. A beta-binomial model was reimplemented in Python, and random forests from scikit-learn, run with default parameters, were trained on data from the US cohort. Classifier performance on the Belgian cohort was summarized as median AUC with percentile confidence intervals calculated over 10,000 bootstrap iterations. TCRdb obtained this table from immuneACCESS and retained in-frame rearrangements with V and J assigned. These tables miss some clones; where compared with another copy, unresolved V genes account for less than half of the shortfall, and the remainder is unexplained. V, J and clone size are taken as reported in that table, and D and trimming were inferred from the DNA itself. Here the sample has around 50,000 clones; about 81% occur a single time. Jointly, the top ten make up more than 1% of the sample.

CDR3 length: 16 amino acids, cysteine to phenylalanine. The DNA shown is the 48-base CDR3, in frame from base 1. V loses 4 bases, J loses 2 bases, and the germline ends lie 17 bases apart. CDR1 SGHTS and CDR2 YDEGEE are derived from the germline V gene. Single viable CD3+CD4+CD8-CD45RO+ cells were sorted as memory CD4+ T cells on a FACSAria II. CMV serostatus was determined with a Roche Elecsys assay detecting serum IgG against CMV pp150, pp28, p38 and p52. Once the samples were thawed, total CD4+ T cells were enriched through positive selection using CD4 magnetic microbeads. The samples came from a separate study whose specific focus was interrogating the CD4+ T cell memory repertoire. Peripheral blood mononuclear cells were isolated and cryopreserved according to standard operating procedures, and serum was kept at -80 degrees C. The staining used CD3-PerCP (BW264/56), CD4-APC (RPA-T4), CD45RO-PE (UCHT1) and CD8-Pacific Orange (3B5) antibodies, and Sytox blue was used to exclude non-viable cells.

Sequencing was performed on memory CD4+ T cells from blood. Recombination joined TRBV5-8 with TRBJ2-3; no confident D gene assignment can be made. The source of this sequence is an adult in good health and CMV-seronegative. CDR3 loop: CASSPSAGGITDTQYF. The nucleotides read TGTGCCAGCAGCCCCTCCGCTGGCGGAATCACAGATACGCAGTATTTT.